This passage covers 16 T cell receptor beta chains from one sample sequenced in a study of blood T cells in healthy people across ages. Next came a second PCR, run for about 7 to 12 cycles, which used a sample-barcoded 5' primer along with a J-beta primer mix. TCRdb passed the 5' RACE reads through MiXCR, listing each CDR3 protein once. The sample shows about 600,000 distinct CDR3 sequences, more than 45% of them seen only once. The sequencing sample was made of blood. The receptor source for this set is a man of 80 years or more in good health.

The count of this clonotype is one. The J gene is TRBJ2-1, the V gene TRBV10-3; perhaps TRBD1 as D (6 bases). The J call may be in error: the DNA end matches TRBJ2-7 better. Germline V gives CDR1 ENHRY, CDR2 SYGVKD. The CDR3 is made up of 14 amino acids. CDR3 in amino acids: CAISPGQTYNEQYF. CDR3 sequence (DNA): TGTGCCATCAGCCCTGGACAGACCTACAATGAGCAGTACTTC.

This chain connects TRBV7-2 to TRBJ2-4; 13 bases agree with TRBD2. Germline trimming cut 1 base from V and 3 bases from J; bases unmatched to any gene: 3. This CDR3 spans 17 amino acids. Germline-derived CDR1 and CDR2 are SGHTA and FQGNSA. This chain's CDR3 is CASSLGGLAGVKNIQYF. The CDR3 DNA is TGTGCCAGCAGCTTAGGTGGACTAGCGGGAGTCAAAAACATTCAGTACTTC.

CDR3 in DNA: TGTGCCAGCAGCGTAGGGCCATCCCTCCCAGATACGCAGTATTTT. It is translated as CASSVGPSLPDTQYF. J is TRBJ2-3 and V is TRBV9; D is unclear. The CDR3 is 15 residues long. CDR1 and CDR2 from the germline V gene are SGDLS and YYNGEE. V was shortened by 0 bases and J by 4 bases, with 12 bases between the two germline ends.

The chain has TRBV5-6 and TRBJ2-3; D not resolved. CDR3 length: 15 residues. V was shortened by 3 bases and J by 12 bases, with 23 bases between the two germline ends. Germline CDR1 is SGHDT and CDR2 is YYEEEE. The CDR3 loop reads CASSSPRRDTDAQYF. CDR3 DNA: TGTGCCAGCAGCTCCCCCCGACGAGACACAGATGCACAGTATTTT.

This clonotype was counted between two and nine times. The rearrangement uses TRBV20-1 and TRBJ1-2; D uncertain. V lost 6 bases and J 3 bases, leaving 11 bases between the germline ends. The CDR3 has 12 residues. From germline, CDR1 is DFQATT and CDR2 SNEGSKA (reference sequence). The CDR3: CSATTPDYGYTF. The CDR3 region has the DNA TGCAGTGCCACGACACCGGACTATGGCTACACCTTC.

This rearrangement joins TRBV3-1 to TRBJ2-3; D is possibly TRBD2 (5 bases). The V end lost 1 base, the J end lost 3 bases, and 8 bases lay between the germline ends. The CDR3 contains 14 residues. Germline V lookup: CDR1 LGHDT, CDR2 YNNKEL (reference sequence). For the CDR3, the DNA is TGTGCCAGCAGCCAAGGTATAGCGACAGATACGCAGTATTTT. Translation gives CASSQGIATDTQYF.

The CDR3 DNA sequence: TGTGCCAGCAGCCCGGGGAGGGTTGGAACTGAAGCTTTCTTT. Translation gives CASSPGRVGTEAFF. The chain links TRBV12-3 or TRBV12-4 to TRBJ1-1; no clear D. The CDR3 has 14 residues. The V and J ends lost 6 bases and 5 bases respectively, with 16 bases between them.

This clonotype was picked up a small number of times. CDR3 loop: CASSLDLGEQFF. As DNA, the CDR3 is TGTGCCAGCAGCTTAGATTTGGGTGAGCAGTTCTTC. The chain uses TRBV11-3 and TRBJ2-1, with D hard to call. Germline V gene lookup returns CDR1 SGHNT and CDR2 YENEEA. The CDR3 loop spans 12 amino acids. The V end was cut by 0 bases, the J end by 9 bases, with 6 bases between.

This clonotype has ten or more counts. This rearrangement joins TRBV29-1 to TRBJ2-7; the match to TRBD1 covers 8 bases. Trimming removed 4 bases from V and 5 bases from J; junction bases left unmatched: 4. This CDR3 spans 12 amino acids. The germline CDR1 and CDR2 sequences are SQVTM and ANQGSEA. CDR3: CSVATGGNEQYF. In DNA, the CDR3 is TGCAGCGTTGCTACAGGGGGTAACGAGCAGTACTTC.

The chain uses TRBV2 and TRBJ1-1; 8 positions agree with TRBD1. V trimming: 6 bases; J trimming: 1 base; junction bases outside the gene matches: 4. The CDR3 spans 14 residues. From germline, CDR1 is SNHLY and CDR2 FYNNEI. CDR3 bases: TGTGCCAGCAGGGACGACAGGGGGAACACTGAAGCTTTCTTT. This encodes CASRDDRGNTEAFF. The full variable domain, with the rest looked up from reference TRBV2 and TRBJ1-1, is EPEVTQTPSHQVTQMGQEVILRCVPISNHLYFYWYRQILGQKVEFLVSFYNNEISEKSEIFDDQFSVERPDGSNFTLKIRSTKLEDSAMYFCASRDDRGNTEAFFGQGTRLTVV.

The V gene is TRBV6-2 or TRBV6-3, the J gene TRBJ2-7; weak D call: TRBD2 (6 bases). Trimming pared 0 bases from V and 2 bases from J, leaving 11 bases between. This CDR3 comprises 15 residues. Germline assignment: CDR1 MNHEY and CDR2 SVGEGT. CDR3 sequence reads: CASSYSPSAAYEQYF. The CDR3 DNA reads as TGTGCCAGCAGTTACTCGCCTAGCGCAGCCTACGAGCAGTACTTC.

The J gene is TRBJ1-1, the V gene TRBV7-2; D is uncertain. Trimming removed 1 base at V and 0 bases at J, with 12 bases between. CDR1 and CDR2 (germline): SGHTA, FQGNSA. The CDR3 extends over 16 amino acids. CDR3 sequence reads: CASSLVGRSMNTEAFF. The CDR3 bases are TGTGCCAGCAGCTTAGTCGGACGGTCCATGAACACTGAAGCTTTCTTT.

At least ten counts were recorded for this clonotype. V is TRBV6-5 and J is TRBJ2-3; 7 bases align to TRBD2. The V segment lost 2 bases and the J segment 8 bases; nucleotides outside the gene matches: 4. The CDR3 has 13 amino acids. The V gene's germline CDR1 is MNHEY and CDR2 SVGAGI. CDR3 nucleotide sequence: TGTGCCAGCAGTTACCCGCGCGGGAGTACGCAGTATTTT. It codes for CASSYPRGSTQYF.

This chain links TRBV3-1 with TRBJ2-7; D is uncertain. V was cut by 0 bases and J by 0 bases, with 3 bases left in between. CDR1 LGHDT and CDR2 YNNKEL come from the germline V gene (reference sequence). This CDR3 region has 13 residues. CDR3 protein: CASSQESSYEQYF. CDR3 sequence (DNA): TGTGCCAGCAGCCAAGAATCCTCCTACGAGCAGTACTTC.

This clonotype was observed many times. The V call is TRBV6-5, the J call TRBJ2-5; D is undetermined. Trimming removed 0 bases at V and 6 bases at J, with 11 bases between. The V gene's germline CDR1 is MNHEY and CDR2 SVGAGI. This CDR3 contains 14 residues. The CDR3 loop reads CASSYSNGIQTQYF. DNA of the CDR3: TGTGCCAGCAGTTACTCTAACGGAATTCAGACCCAGTACTTC.

The chain uses TRBV20-1 and TRBJ1-5, with D unresolved. V shed 4 bases and J shed 0 bases, with 19 bases lying between them. The germline V gene has CDR1 DFQATT and CDR2 SNEGSKA (reference sequence). The length of the CDR3 is 17 residues. The CDR3: CSATAGLEKISNQPQHF. The CDR3 DNA follows: TGCAGTGCTACGGCGGGCCTCGAAAAAATTAGCAATCAGCCCCAGCATTTT.